A single sample gave rise to the 25 T cell receptor beta chains below, sequenced in a study of cytomegalovirus exposure and HLA in healthy donors (dated by TCRdb to about 2017). Library preparation was by the immunoSEQ multiplex PCR assay. A mixture of 60 forward primers for TCR Vbeta segments and 13 reverse primers for TCR Jbeta segments was used in the multiplex PCR. In its TCRdb copy, this immuneACCESS table keeps in-frame sequences only and misses some clones. Where compared with another copy, unresolved V genes explain less than half of these, and the others have no known cause. The sample table shows some 40,000 clones, and around 82% are seen once. About 10% of the sample comes from the top ten. The sample comprised PBMCs. All receptors come from a woman between 18 and 29 years old in good health and CMV-seropositive.

The genes are TRBV4-2 and TRBJ2-1, with TRBD2 matching 8 bases. Germline-derived CDR1 and CDR2 are LGHNA and YNFKEQ. V dropped 0 bases and J dropped 2; count of bases not matched to a gene: 6. The CDR3 is 17 amino acids. CDR3 DNA: TGTGCCAGCAGCCAAGATGAGGATAGCGGGACCTACAATGAGCAGTTCTTC. Amino acids: CASSQDEDSGTYNEQFF.

The CDR3 nucleotides are TGTGCCAGCAGTGAACGGGGGGATCGGGGCTACACCTTC. Its protein is CASSERGDRGYTF. The V gene is TRBV6-1, the J gene TRBJ1-2; a possible D gene is TRBD1 (5 bases). The CDR3 sequence is 13 residues long. CDR1 MNHNS and CDR2 SASEGT come from the germline V gene. V lost 2 bases and J lost 8, with 12 bases in between.

The chain employs TRBV18 and TRBJ1-3, with a tentative D call TRBD1 (6 bases). CDR1 KGHSH and CDR2 LQKENI come from the germline V gene. V was cut by 4 bases and J by 4 bases, with 17 bases left in between. This CDR3 is 16 amino acids long. The CDR3 DNA is TGTGCCAGCTCACTTCCGACTGGGACATTAGGAAACACCATATATTTT. Translating it yields CASSLPTGTLGNTIYF.

V is TRBV7-2 and J is TRBJ2-7; TRBD2 matches 7 bases. The CDR3 runs to 15 residues. The germline gives CDR1 SGHTA, CDR2 FQGNSA. V was pared by 1 base and J by 2 bases, with 5 bases of the junction left unmatched. The CDR3 bases are TGTGCCAGCAGCTTAGATAGGACTAGAACCTACGAGCAGTACTTC. This codes for CASSLDRTRTYEQYF.

The rearrangement uses TRBV19 and TRBJ1-6; 7 nucleotides line up with TRBD1. The V gene end was trimmed by 4 bases and the J gene end by 9 bases; junction bases not matched to a gene: 9. The germline gives CDR1 LNHDA, CDR2 SQIVND (reference sequence). The CDR3 covers 15 residues. CDR3 nucleotides: TGTGCCAGTAGTACCAGACAGGGTGATTTTTCACCCCTCCACTTT. This sequence encodes CASSTRQGDFSPLHF.

The chain has TRBV6-1 and TRBJ2-2; D may be TRBD2 (7 bases). The germline V gene encodes CDR1 MNHNS and CDR2 SASEGT. The CDR3 has 15 amino acids. V was pared by 8 bases and J by 4 bases, with 17 bases between. CDR3 in DNA: TGTGCCAGCCGGGGGGCAGGGGCCGGCACCGGGGAGCTGTTTTTT. Its protein product is CASRGAGAGTGELFF.

V usage is TRBV7-8 and J usage is TRBJ2-5; 9 nucleotides line up with TRBD1. Germline V gene lookup returns CDR1 SGHVS and CDR2 FQNEAQ. V was clipped by 6 bases and J by 5 bases; unmatched bases: 13. The CDR3 sequence is 16 residues long. The CDR3 region has the DNA TGTGCCAGCAGAAGGGACCGGGACAGGGTGGGGGAGACCCAGTACTTC. This codes for CASRRDRDRVGETQYF.

The chain carries TRBV5-1 and TRBJ1-2; D is unresolved. Germline V gene sequence: CDR1 SGHRS, CDR2 YFSETQ. With 4 bases removed from V and 8 bases from J, the gap between germline ends came to 18 bases. The CDR3 covers 14 residues. CDR3 coding DNA: TGCGCCAGCAGCCTGGTGAAGCCCGGGAGCGGCTACACCTTC. It is translated as CASSLVKPGSGYTF.

This clone was recorded only once. This chain uses TRBV7-2 with TRBJ2-1; TRBD2 matches 8 bases. The CDR3 is 16 residues long. Trimming took 5 bases from V and 0 from J; bases not matched to a gene: 6. Germline V gene data show CDR1 as SGHTA and CDR2 as FQGNSA. DNA for the CDR3: TGTGCCAGCAGCGCTCCGGGACTAGGCTCCTACAATGAGCAGTTCTTC. It encodes CASSAPGLGSYNEQFF.

The chain links TRBV2 to TRBJ2-7; tentative D call: TRBD2 (5 bases). The CDR3 has 13 amino acids. Germline V gene lookup returns CDR1 SNHLY and CDR2 FYNNEI. Trimming left V 8 bases short and J 2 bases short, with 13 bases between. In DNA form, the CDR3 reads TGTGCCAGCGGGAGTGGCGCGCCCTACGAGCAGTACTTC. This translates into CASGSGAPYEQYF. The whole variable domain, filled in from reference TRBV2 and TRBJ2-7, reads EPEVTQTPSHQVTQMGQEVILRCVPISNHLYFYWYRQILGQKVEFLVSFYNNEISEKSEIFDDQFSVERPDGSNFTLKIRSTKLEDSAMYFCASGSGAPYEQYFGPGTRLTVT.

This sequence joins TRBV15 and TRBJ2-2; 9 nucleotides align to TRBD2. CDR3 length: 19 amino acids. Per the germline V gene, CDR1 is LNHNV and CDR2 is YYDKDF (reference sequence). Trimming at V came to 0 bases and at J to 5 bases, leaving 13 bases not matched to a gene. CDR3 in amino acids: CATSRDHPNSGSYTGELFF. As DNA, the CDR3 is TGTGCCACCAGCAGAGATCACCCCAATAGCGGGAGCTATACCGGGGAGCTGTTTTTT.

The chain couples TRBV27 to TRBJ2-3; 10 bases match TRBD2. CDR3 length: 17 amino acids. Germline CDR1 and CDR2: MNHEY and SMNVEV (reference sequence). J lost 1 base, V lost 7 bases, and 11 bases had no gene match. CDR3 DNA: TGTGCCAGCAACCCAGGGCTAGCGGGAGACGGCACAGATACGCAGTATTTT. Its translation is CASNPGLAGDGTDTQYF.

V and J are TRBV11-2 and TRBJ1-1; D not certain. CDR3 size: 13 residues. Germline CDR1 reads SGHAT; CDR2 reads FQNNGV. Between the trimmed V and J ends, which lost 2 bases and 1 base, there was a span of 5 bases. CDR3: CASSLLQNTEAFF. CDR3 sequence (DNA): TGTGCCAGCAGCTTATTACAGAACACTGAAGCTTTCTTT.

This clone was recorded a few times. The chain has TRBV21-1 and TRBJ2-3; the listed D gene, TRBD2, was not tested against the DNA. TRBV21-1 constitutes a pseudogene. The CDR3 has 14 amino acids. In DNA, the CDR3 is TGTGCCAGCAGCAATAGCGGGAGGACAGATACGCAGTATTTT. Its protein is CASSNSGRTDTQYF.

This clone was observed a single time. The rearrangement joins TRBV11-1 to TRBJ2-3; TRBD1 matches 7 bases. Germline V CDR1 and CDR2: SGHAT, FQDESV (reference sequence). With V trimmed by 2 bases and J by 6 bases, 11 bases remained unmatched. The CDR3 runs to 16 residues. In nucleotides, the CDR3 is TGTGCCAGCAGCTTATTTCGAGGGGGCGCATCGGATACGCAGTATTTT. Its protein is CASSLFRGGASDTQYF.

The chain joins TRBV28 to TRBJ1-3, with 12 bases aligning to TRBD1. V shed 5 bases and J 2 bases; nucleotides not matched to a gene: 7. Germline CDR1 and CDR2: MDHEN and SYDVKM. The CDR3 is made up of 17 amino acids. The CDR3 bases are TGTGCCAGCAGTCCCCCGGGACAGGGGGCCACTGGAAACACCATATATTTT. It encodes CASSPPGQGATGNTIYF.

This rearrangement joins TRBV9 to TRBJ1-4; 7 bases map to TRBD1. Germline-derived CDR1 and CDR2 are SGDLS and YYNGEE. Trimming cost V 0 bases and J 4 bases; bases outside gene matches: 0. This CDR3 has 14 amino acids. The CDR3 sequence is CASSVGDSNEKLFF. DNA for the CDR3: TGTGCCAGCAGCGTAGGGGACAGTAATGAAAAACTGTTTTTT.

The sample holds one count of this clone. The rearrangement links TRBV6-4 to TRBJ2-7; TRBD2 might be the D (6 bases). The germline CDR1 and CDR2 sequences are MRHNA and SNTAGT. The CDR3 loop spans 13 amino acids. The CDR3: CGWRGEHPYEQYF. For the CDR3, the DNA is TGTGGCTGGAGGGGCGAACACCCCTACGAGCAGTACTTC.

V gene TRBV7-9 combines with J gene TRBJ1-1, with D possibly TRBD1 on 5 matching bases. CDR3 length equals 14 residues. The V and J ends lost 3 bases and 3 bases respectively, with 11 bases between them. Germline assignment: CDR1 SEHNR and CDR2 FQNEAQ (reference sequence). The CDR3 here is CASSFRTRDTEAFF. In DNA, the CDR3 is TGTGCCAGCAGCTTCAGGACACGGGACACTGAAGCTTTCTTT.

The V gene is TRBV6-5, the J gene TRBJ2-5; TRBD2 matches 9 bases. Matching the DNA end better, TRBJ2-7 makes the J call doubtful. The CDR3 has 15 amino acids. Germline-derived CDR1 and CDR2 are MNHEY and SVGAGI. This CDR3 is CASSYLPSGTYEQYF. In DNA form, the CDR3 reads TGTGCCAGCAGTTACTTGCCTAGCGGGACCTACGAGCAGTACTTC.

The V and J genes are TRBV19 and TRBJ1-2; 8 nucleotides agree with TRBD1. V shed 1 base, J shed 1 base, and the junction held 2 bases outside the gene matches. Germline CDR1 reads LNHDA; CDR2 reads SQIVND (reference sequence). The CDR3 has 15 residues. The CDR3 DNA reads as TGTGCCAGTAGTATAGCCGGACAGGGTAACTATGGCTACACCTTC. It translates to CASSIAGQGNYGYTF.

V and J are TRBV5-1 and TRBJ2-3; D not resolved. Germline lookup yields CDR1 SGHRS and CDR2 YFSETQ. Trimming removed 1 base from V and 0 bases from J, with 6 bases in between. This CDR3 spans 14 amino acids. The CDR3 reads CASSLFGSTDTQYF. The DNA for the CDR3 is TGCGCCAGCAGCTTGTTCGGTAGCACAGATACGCAGTATTTT.

The chain links TRBV14 to TRBJ1-5; D unclear. The germline V and J ends were trimmed by 1 base and 10 bases, with 17 bases remaining between them. CDR1 SGHDN and CDR2 FVKESK come from the germline V gene. This CDR3 contains 15 residues. Here the CDR3 reads CASSQGAPRNRPQHF. The CDR3, as DNA: TGTGCCAGCAGCCAAGGGGCCCCCCGCAATCGACCCCAGCATTTT.

CDR3 sequence: CATNPPGTNEKLFF. CDR3 sequence (DNA): TGTGCCACTAACCCTCCGGGAACTAATGAAAAACTGTTTTTT. The chain carries TRBV19 and TRBJ1-4; D not certain. Per the germline V gene, CDR1 is LNHDA and CDR2 is SQIVND (reference sequence). The V end was cut by 10 bases, the J end by 1 base, with 13 bases between. There are 14 residues in the CDR3.

The chain joins TRBV19 to TRBJ2-3; a possible D gene is TRBD2 (5 bases). In germline, CDR1 is LNHDA, CDR2 SQIVND (reference sequence). V was cut by 6 bases and J by 4 bases, with 17 bases left in between. The CDR3 contains 15 residues. In nucleotides, the CDR3 is TGTGCCAGTAGCACCGGAGGCCAGGTGGCAGATACGCAGTATTTT. Protein: CASSTGGQVADTQYF.